This T cell receptor (beta chain) derives from a study of blood T cells in healthy people across ages. Study-wide findings and caveats: It was the long-lived donors that had more naive CD4+ cells and higher diversity than aged donors. Among T cells, TCR beta diversity per million cells dropped roughly linearly as age rose. Estimates drawn from one million T cells were deemed to understate diversity. Naive T cell percentage strongly correlated with TCR beta diversity.

In regard to this clonotype: No antigen is known for it.

A sample-barcoded 5' primer and a J-beta primer mix were used in a second PCR of roughly 7 to 11 cycles. TCRdb re-analysed the 5' RACE reads in MiXCR, keeping a single row per CDR3 protein. The repertoire has about 1.4 million distinct CDR3 sequences, approximately 59% of them found once; the top ten carry 6.5% to 8.5%. This CDR3 comprises 14 residues. Trimming took off 0 bases at V and 5 bases at J, with 11 bases between the two ends. The TCR sequence derives from a young man in good health. The gene calls are TRBV12-3 or TRBV12-4 and TRBJ2-7; D ambiguous. Input material: blood. CDR3 in amino acids: CASSLAGPVDEQYF. The CDR3 DNA reads TGTGCCAGCAGTTTAGCAGGCCCCGTCGACGAGCAGTACTTC.